Each of the 17 T cell receptor beta chains below was sequenced from the same sample in a study of blood T cell repertoires in COVID-19. Clones were read by immunoSEQ multiplex PCR, and TCRdb kept only the in-frame ones, dropping some. This repertoire shows about 240,000 clones, about 82% found once; its top ten account for 6% to 7%. The sequencing sample was made of peripheral blood. Receptors were obtained from a woman aged 55-69 years with active or convalescent COVID-19.

The chain is built from TRBV19 and TRBJ1-2; 8 bases are a match to TRBD1. The germline V gene encodes CDR1 LNHDA and CDR2 SQIVND (reference sequence). V gave up 5 bases and J gave up 8 bases; unmatched junction bases: 13. The length of the CDR3 is 15 residues. CDR3 amino acids: CASSPDDRGFYGYTF. The CDR3, as DNA: TGTGCCAGTAGTCCGGATGACAGGGGCTTTTACGGCTACACCTTC.

The chain uses TRBV28 and TRBJ1-4; D not resolved. The CDR3 loop spans 19 amino acids. Germline CDR1 MDHEN, CDR2 SYDVKM. Trimming cost V 0 bases and J 4 bases, with 21 bases left between them. CDR3 sequence: CASSLWLVNRGGLNEKLFF. CDR3 nucleotides: TGTGCCAGCAGTTTATGGTTGGTGAACAGAGGAGGACTTAATGAAAAACTGTTTTTT.

The CDR3: CASSQRTRGGGTDTQYF. For the CDR3, the DNA is TGTGCCAGCAGCCAAAGGACCCGCGGGGGGGGCACAGATACGCAGTATTTT. The chain has TRBV4-2 and TRBJ2-3, with TRBD2 matching over 9 bases. The CDR3 sequence is 17 residues long. Trimming at V came to 2 bases and at J to 1 base, leaving 7 bases not matched to a gene. CDR1 and CDR2 (germline): LGHNA, YNFKEQ.

This rearrangement joins TRBV7-8 to TRBJ1-1, with 7 nucleotides matching TRBD1. From germline, CDR1 is SGHVS and CDR2 FQNEAQ. Unmatched junction bases numbered 14, after V lost 6 bases and J lost 4 bases. The CDR3 runs to 16 residues. The DNA for the CDR3 is TGTGCCAGCAGGTTGACAGGGCCCGAAGGCGGCACTGAAGCTTTCTTT. Its protein product is CASRLTGPEGGTEAFF.

The chain has TRBV19 and TRBJ1-1; perhaps TRBD1 as D (6 bases). CDR3 size: 13 residues. Germline V gene lookup returns CDR1 LNHDA and CDR2 SQIVND (reference sequence). Trimming pared 7 bases from V and 6 bases from J, leaving 15 bases between. The CDR3 loop is CASTNLQGSEAFF. Written as DNA, the CDR3 is TGTGCCAGTACCAACTTACAGGGCTCTGAAGCTTTCTTT.

This rearrangement joins TRBV2 to TRBJ2-1; 10 nucleotides match TRBD2. V was clipped by 7 bases and J by 9 bases; unmatched bases: 12. CDR3 length: 15 residues. Germline CDR1 SNHLY, CDR2 FYNNEI. CDR3 amino acids: CASMYQSGRVGEQFF. The CDR3 DNA sequence: TGTGCCAGCATGTATCAAAGCGGGAGGGTTGGTGAGCAGTTCTTC.

This clone showed up just once. V gene TRBV5-6 combines with J gene TRBJ2-6; 9 bases line up with TRBD1. Looked up from germline, CDR1 is SGHDT and CDR2 is YYEEEE. The CDR3 consists of 17 residues. J lost 0 bases, V lost 2 bases, and 3 bases had no gene match. The CDR3: CASSFRDRASGANVLTF. CDR3 in DNA: TGTGCCAGCAGCTTCCGGGACAGGGCCTCTGGGGCCAACGTCCTGACTTTC.

V and J are TRBV3-1 (or the pseudogene TRBV3-2) and TRBJ2-1; no clear D gene. This CDR3 has 15 residues. Germline values: CDR1 LGHDT, CDR2 YNNKEL (reference sequence). Trimming stripped 2 bases from V and 0 bases from J, with 8 bases between. The CDR3 sequence is CASSQRVISYNEQFF. The CDR3 DNA reads TGTGCCAGCAGCCAACGGGTGATCTCCTACAATGAGCAGTTCTTC.

V and J are TRBV4-1 and TRBJ1-1; D gene ambiguous. The CDR3 spans 15 residues. The germline gives CDR1 MGHRA, CDR2 YSYEKL. Trimming left V 3 bases short and J 3 bases short, with 14 bases between. The CDR3 here is CASSHNLISDTEAFF. In nucleotides, the CDR3 is TGCGCCAGCAGCCACAACCTTATTTCGGACACTGAAGCTTTCTTT.

V and J are TRBV19 and TRBJ1-5; D gene ambiguous. CDR1 and CDR2 (germline): LNHDA, SQIVND (reference sequence). The CDR3 covers 15 residues. Trimming left V 5 bases short and J 7 bases short, with 18 bases between. CDR3 nucleotide sequence: TGTGCCAGTAGTCCCGGGCCTGGAACGGGACAGCCCCAGCATTTT. Residues: CASSPGPGTGQPQHF.

The chain employs TRBV5-5 and TRBJ1-3; no clear D. Germline lookup yields CDR1 SGHKS and CDR2 YYEKEE (reference sequence). The CDR3 contains 13 residues. Deletions cut 1 base from V and 1 base from J, with 3 bases between. The CDR3 loop is CASSLTSGNTIYF. The CDR3 DNA reads TGTGCCAGCAGCTTGACTTCTGGAAACACCATATATTTT.

The J gene is TRBJ2-4, the V gene TRBV5-1; 11 nucleotides match TRBD1. V shed 4 bases and J 8 bases; nucleotides not matched to a gene: 5. The CDR3 extends over 14 amino acids. The V gene's germline CDR1 is SGHRS and CDR2 YFSETQ. The CDR3 sequence: CASSMGQGDDIQYF. CDR3 coding DNA: TGCGCCAGCAGCATGGGACAGGGGGATGACATTCAGTACTTC.

The chain employs TRBV4-1 and TRBJ1-4; weak D call: TRBD1 (5 bases). The length of the CDR3 is 16 residues. Trimming pared 3 bases from V and 4 bases from J, leaving 15 bases between. Germline V lookup: CDR1 MGHRA, CDR2 YSYEKL. CDR3 region: CASSQGVREGNEKLFF. CDR3 nucleotides: TGCGCCAGCAGCCAGGGGGTGAGGGAGGGTAATGAAAAACTGTTTTTT.

The chain recombines TRBV15 with TRBJ1-5; 11 bases match TRBD1. Germline V lookup: CDR1 LNHNV, CDR2 YYDKDF (reference sequence). The J segment lost 6 bases and the V segment lost 5 bases, leaving 6 bases of the junction unmatched. CDR3 length equals 15 residues. CDR3 DNA: TGTGCCACCAGCCGGGACAGGGGGAACGGTCAGCCCCAGCATTTT. Residues: CATSRDRGNGQPQHF.

This clone appeared a few times. The chain is built from TRBV5-4 and TRBJ2-1; D gene unclear. Germline V gene sequence: CDR1 SGHNT, CDR2 YYREEE (reference sequence). The CDR3 runs to 14 residues. V was shortened by 1 base and J by 8 bases, with 13 bases between the two germline ends. The CDR3: CASSLTTDQDEQFF. The CDR3 bases are TGTGCCAGCAGCTTGACTACGGATCAAGATGAGCAGTTCTTC.

J is TRBJ2-1 and V is TRBV5-4; TRBD1 agrees at 7 bases. The CDR3 runs to 15 residues. The junction had 12 bases not matched to a gene; V was cut back by 3 bases and J by 9 bases. CDR1 and CDR2 (germline): SGHNT, YYREEE (reference sequence). The CDR3 loop is CASSSRQGSPTEQFF. The CDR3 bases are TGTGCCAGCAGCTCGCGACAGGGATCCCCTACTGAGCAGTTCTTC.

The chain uses TRBV6-6 and TRBJ1-5; TRBD1 matches 9 bases. V lost 4 bases to trimming and J lost 5 bases; unmatched junction nucleotides: 6. The CDR3 is 15 residues long. CDR1 is MNHNY and CDR2 is SVGAGI in the germline V gene (reference sequence). CDR3 region: CASSFGTGSDQPQHF. CDR3 in DNA: TGTGCCAGCAGTTTCGGGACAGGGAGTGATCAGCCCCAGCATTTT.